Listed below are T cell receptor beta chains from one sample, sequenced in a study of blood T cell repertoires in COVID-19. Clones were read by immunoSEQ multiplex PCR, and TCRdb kept only the in-frame ones, dropping some. This table has about 65,000 clones, around 83% appearing once. The specimen was peripheral blood. The origin of the receptors is a man aged 50-59 years with COVID-19, enrolled during active disease. Both conserved end residues are part of each CDR3. The order of the fields is D gene, clone size, V gene, J gene, CDR3 protein, CDR3 DNA. The D gene is left open where the match is weak. Clone size is shown for a subset of rows, as once, few, many or a class of expanded clone.

>NA|NA|TRBV19|TRBJ2-5
CASSIRRQETQYF
TGTGCCAGTAGTATCCGCAGGCAAGAGACCCAGTACTTC
>NA|NA|TRBV30|TRBJ1-5
CAWSVDSSNQPQHF
TGTGCCTGGAGTGTTGACAGTAGCAATCAGCCCCAGCATTTT
>NA|NA|TRBV7-9|TRBJ2-2
CASSSWRTGNSAGELFF
TGTGCCAGCAGCTCCTGGAGGACCGGGAACTCAGCCGGGGAGCTGTTTTTT
>TRBD1|NA|TRBV27|TRBJ1-2
CASSKTGSYGYTF
TGTGCCAGCAGTAAGACAGGGAGCTATGGCTACACCTTC
>TRBD2|NA|TRBV2|TRBJ2-2
CASTMGGVNTGELFF
TGTGCCAGCACGATGGGGGGGGTGAACACCGGGGAGCTGTTTTTT
>NA|NA|TRBV3-1/TRBV3-2|TRBJ2-1
CASSQGPSSYNEQFF
TGTGCCAGCAGCCAGGGGCCCTCCTCCTACAATGAGCAGTTCTTC
>NA|NA|TRBV19|TRBJ1-5
CASTSRGAGYSNQPQHF
TGTGCCAGTACCTCCCGGGGGGCGGGTTATAGCAATCAGCCCCAGCATTTT
>NA|NA|TRBV18|TRBJ1-1
CASSRAGLMNTEAFF
TGTGCCAGCTCGAGAGCAGGGCTGATGAACACTGAAGCTTTCTTT
>NA|NA|TRBV2|TRBJ1-3
CASSDTVAGNTIYF
TGTGCCAGCAGTGACACGGTGGCTGGAAACACCATATATTTT
>NA|NA|TRBV28|TRBJ1-1
CASTNEVYTEAFF
TGTGCCAGCACTAATGAGGTATACACTGAAGCTTTCTTT
>NA|NA|TRBV19|TRBJ2-7
CASSTAGTRYEQYF
TGTGCCAGTAGTACGGCAGGGACTCGCTACGAGCAGTACTTC
>NA|NA|TRBV7-9|TRBJ2-3
CASSLGGTRTDTQYF
TGTGCCAGCAGCTTGGGGGGAACTCGCACAGATACGCAGTATTTT
>TRBD1|NA|TRBV5-1|TRBJ1-2
CASKQTGDGYTF
TGCGCCAGCAAACAGACAGGGGATGGCTACACCTTC
>TRBD1|NA|TRBV6-1|TRBJ1-4
CASSEPGQGAEKLFF
TGTGCCAGCAGTGAGCCGGGACAGGGGGCAGAAAAACTGTTTTTT
>TRBD2|NA|TRBV5-1|TRBJ2-7
CASSPEGRRGYEQYF
TGCGCCAGCAGCCCGGAGGGACGGCGGGGGTACGAGCAGTACTTC
>NA|once|TRBV11-2|TRBJ1-4
CASSSGAGMGEKLFF
TGTGCCAGCAGCAGTGGGGCGGGGATGGGTGAAAAACTGTTTTTT
>NA|NA|TRBV5-1|TRBJ1-5
CASSLGLGNQPQHF
TGCGCCAGCAGCTTGGGATTAGGCAATCAGCCCCAGCATTTT
>TRBD1|NA|TRBV27|TRBJ1-5
CASSSTPRTRGRGEPQHF
TGTGCCAGCAGTTCGACTCCCCGCACCAGGGGGCGCGGGGAGCCCCAGCATTTT
>TRBD2|NA|TRBV9|TRBJ2-1
CASSLGLAGTSYNEQFF
TGTGCCAGCAGCCTGGGGCTAGCGGGAACCTCCTACAATGAGCAGTTCTTC
>TRBD1|NA|TRBV18|TRBJ1-6
CASSSGLTGTRSYSPLHF
TGTGCCAGCTCATCCGGCCTGACAGGGACTCGGTCTTATTCACCCCTCCACTTT
>TRBD1|NA|TRBV6-6|TRBJ2-7
CASSREQGSDEQYF
TGTGCCAGCAGCCGCGAACAGGGGTCAGACGAGCAGTACTTC
>TRBD2|NA|TRBV6-5|TRBJ2-3
CASSFWTSGSGNTQYF
TGTGCCAGCAGTTTTTGGACTAGCGGGAGTGGGAATACGCAGTATTTT
>TRBD1|few|TRBV15|TRBJ1-4
CATRRDRGATNEKLFF
TGTGCCACCAGAAGGGACAGGGGAGCAACTAATGAAAAACTGTTTTTT
>NA|NA|TRBV28|TRBJ1-5
CASSLGGSDQPQHF
TGTGCCAGCAGTTTGGGGGGGAGCGATCAGCCCCAGCATTTT
>NA|NA|TRBV7-8|TRBJ2-3
CASSRRGRADTQYF
TGTGCCAGCAGCAGGCGGGGACGTGCAGATACGCAGTATTTT
>NA|NA|TRBV6-5|TRBJ1-5
CASRGGAQPQHF
TGTGCCAGCCGGGGGGGGGCTCAGCCCCAGCATTTT
>TRBD1|few|TRBV27|TRBJ2-7
CASKDRDSYEQYF
TGTGCCAGCAAGGACAGGGACTCCTACGAGCAGTACTTC
>TRBD1|NA|TRBV7-9|TRBJ1-4
CASSLGQGGTNEKLFF
TGTGCCAGCAGCTTGGGACAGGGGGGAACTAATGAAAAACTGTTTTTT
>NA|once|TRBV29-1|TRBJ1-1
CSVVHRVNTEAFF
TGCAGCGTTGTCCACAGGGTGAACACTGAAGCTTTCTTT
>TRBD1|NA|TRBV5-1|TRBJ1-6
CASSLGDRVNSPLHF
TGCGCCAGCAGCTTGGGGGACAGGGTAAATTCACCCCTCCACTTT
>TRBD1|NA|TRBV6-5|TRBJ1-4
CASSYSGQEGEKLFF
TGTGCCAGCAGTTACTCGGGACAGGAGGGTGAAAAACTGTTTTTT